The sequence of this T cell receptor (beta chain) was determined in a study of blood T cell repertoires in COVID-19 (dated by TCRdb to 2018 to 2020). General notes on the study: Samples from collaborators originated in the United States, Italy and Spain and spanned both the acute and convalescent phases of COVID-19. The repertoires were released in a freely available public database meant as a resource for research on the immune response to SARS-CoV-2. The dataset comprised deeply sampled blood TCRbeta repertoires from subjects exposed to, actively infected with, or recovered from COVID-19. The samples were drawn from two sources: the first 160 participants of the ongoing ImmuneRACE study, and fewer than 1,500 subjects contributed by 6 global collaborators. HLA class I and class II types, where available, came from metadata supplied by the sample provider rather than from assay-based typing. The material from the prospective study consisted of cDNA or gDNA derived from T cells, B-cell-depleted T cells, or PBMCs. A de-identified subject ID, COVID-19 status, age in years and sex were almost always included in the sample metadata.

As regards this clone: Which antigen it targets is not known. No base quality information exists; no much larger clone differs at one position.

The collaborating institutions used their own protocols to collect whole blood in K2EDTA tubes. Collaborator samples were shipped for TCRbeta analysis as frozen whole blood, isolated PBMCs, or DNA extracted from either sample type. CDR1 and CDR2 were assigned from the germline V gene as SGHRS and YFSETQ. V is shortened by 3 bases, J by 4 bases, and the region joining them spans 13 bases. There are 15 amino acids in the CDR3, from cysteine to phenylalanine inclusive. Of the read, only the CDR3 DNA is kept; its 45 bases are in frame from base 1. The paper as a whole reports these results and caveats: How much clinical and demographic metadata was included differed by source and by participant, and the metadata was provided uncurated.

The immunoSEQ Assay, a bias-controlled multiplex PCR, was used to amplify TCRbeta CDR3 regions from genomic DNA. The published analysis was carried out like this. The number of nucleated cells in each sample was estimated from the amplification of reference gene primers within the assay. Sequence reads were collapsed and filtered to measure the absolute abundance of every unique TCRbeta CDR3 rearrangement. For each sample, productive Simpson clonality was calculated as the square root of Simpson's diversity index across productive rearrangements. TCRdb took over this immuneACCESS table, retaining in-frame rearrangements with V and J assigned. Such tables are incomplete; in checked studies, under half of the missing clones stem from an unresolved V gene, and the remainder is unexplained. V and J calls and clone size follow that table, whereas D and trimming were derived from the DNA. Across this sample there are roughly 280,000 clones, with 75% to 90% seen only once. Almost 2% of the sample lies in the top ten.

Source material: peripheral blood. This TCR derives from a man younger than 45 with active or convalescent COVID-19. The sequence links TRBV5-1 to TRBJ2-2; possibly the D gene is TRBD1, per 8 matching bases. In nucleotides, the sequence is TGCGCCAGCAGCTGGGGGGGACAGGCCACCGGGGAGCTGTTTTTT. It translates to CASSWGGQATGELFF.